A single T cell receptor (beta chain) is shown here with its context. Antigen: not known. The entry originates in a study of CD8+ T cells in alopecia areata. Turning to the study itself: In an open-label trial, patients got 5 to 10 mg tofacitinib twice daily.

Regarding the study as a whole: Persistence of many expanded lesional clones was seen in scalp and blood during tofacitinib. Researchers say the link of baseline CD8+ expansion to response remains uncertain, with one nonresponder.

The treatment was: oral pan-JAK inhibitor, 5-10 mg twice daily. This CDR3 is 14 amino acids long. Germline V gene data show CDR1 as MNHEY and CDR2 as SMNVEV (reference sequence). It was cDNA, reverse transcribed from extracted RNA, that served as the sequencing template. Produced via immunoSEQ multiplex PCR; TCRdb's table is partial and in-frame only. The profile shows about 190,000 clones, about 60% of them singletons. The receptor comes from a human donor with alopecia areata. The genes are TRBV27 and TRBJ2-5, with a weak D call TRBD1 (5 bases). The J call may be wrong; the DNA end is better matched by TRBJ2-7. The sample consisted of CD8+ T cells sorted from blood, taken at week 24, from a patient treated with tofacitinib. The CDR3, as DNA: TGTGCCACCTCCCCATGGGGCGGATCCTACGAGCAGTACTTC. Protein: CATSPWGGSYEQYF.